This T cell receptor (beta chain) was identified during a study of shared clonotypes between healthy human individuals. Looking at the study overall: For every donor, three CD4 naive, three CD4 memory, two CD8 naive and one CD8 memory plates were used. Study-wide points: Sample collection involved blood only; tissue repertoires are likely different.

Assay used: immunoSEQ multiplex PCR; TCRdb lists only in-frame clones, some missing. The table includes almost 700,000 clones, about 90% detected once. Selected positively for CCR7 and CD45RO-negative, naive CD8 cells excluded terminally differentiated effector memory CD45RA+ cells. A note on this clone: What it binds is unknown.

The length of the CDR3 is 17 residues. Germline V gene sequence: CDR1 SGHDN, CDR2 FVKESK. Trimming pared 3 bases from V and 0 bases from J, leaving 18 bases between. The receptor was isolated from a man aged 25-40 years in good health. The chain has TRBV14 and TRBJ2-7; D perhaps matches TRBD1 (6 bases). The specimen sequenced was naive CD8+ T cells sorted from blood. In nucleotides, the CDR3 is TGTGCCAGCAGCCAGATCAAGGGGGACGCCAGCTCCTACGAGCAGTACTTC. Translated, it gives CASSQIKGDASSYEQYF.